The source of this T cell receptor (beta chain) is a study of post-analysis software for immune sequencing data. Study observations and caveats: In multiple sclerosis, normalized Chao1 diversity was significantly below that of controls. Samples from one preparation batch, clustered by F measure, grouped strongly together. In patients, about five TRBV segments were more frequent than in controls, with TRBV5-6, TRBV5-1 and TRBV20-1 among them.

Tagging with unique molecular identifiers was a feature of the TCR beta cDNA libraries. TCRdb reanalysed the PCR reads using MiXCR and keeps one entry per CDR3 protein. Among about 500,000 distinct CDR3 sequences listed, under 55% were seen once. Comments on this clonotype: Its target is not known.

With 3 bases clipped from V and 0 bases from J, the junction kept 5 bases outside the gene matches. The CDR3 is 16 residues long. Germline lookup yields CDR1 SGHAT and CDR2 FQNNGV. The receptor was isolated from a girl between 5 and 17 years old with multiple sclerosis. The V and J genes are TRBV11-2 and TRBJ2-1, with TRBD2 identical over 7 bases. Sequenced material: blood. CDR3 sequence (DNA): TGTGCCAGCAGCTTTTCAGCGGGGCCCTCCTACAATGAGCAGTTCTTC. Residues: CASSFSAGPSYNEQFF. Using reference TRBV11-2 and TRBJ2-1 for the parts outside the CDR3, the full variable domain is EAGVAQSPRYKIIEKRQSVAFWCNPISGHATLYWYQQILGQGPKLLIQFQNNGVVDDSQLPKDRFSAERLKGVDSTLKIQPAKLEDSAVYLCASSFSAGPSYNEQFFGPGTRLTVL.